This T cell receptor (beta chain) was captured in a study of T-cell reconstitution after alpha-beta-depleted transplantation in children. The study, taken as a whole, reports: Expanded graft clones numbering several hundred reportedly gave rise to alpha-beta T cells about two months after transplant.

Molecular barcoding with unique molecular identifiers was used for the TCRbeta library. TCRdb recomputed calls from the PCR reads with MiXCR, one row per CDR3 protein. The sample lists about 980,000 distinct CDR3 sequences, roughly 29% occurring once. This clonotype appeared a few times. Antigen unknown. Sequences were derived from PBMCs, mostly from graft donor cells, sampled 360 days after TCRalphabeta/CD19-depleted stem cell transplant. This receptor was obtained from a boy less than two years old who had a stem cell transplant for SCID, so the T cells may come from the graft donor.

CDR3 residues: CASSQGQREKLFF. The CDR3 nucleotides read TGTGCCAGCAGCCAGGGACAGCGAGAAAAACTGTTTTTT. This chain joins TRBV21-1 and TRBJ1-4; TRBD1 reflects the table's D call only, with no check against the DNA. TRBV21-1 is designated a pseudogene. The CDR3 has 13 residues.